This T cell receptor beta chain was recorded in a study of cytomegalovirus exposure and HLA in healthy donors. The PCR made use of 60 Vbeta and 13 Jbeta primers. Some clones are missing from TCRdb's copy, which holds only in-frame ones; the method was immunoSEQ multiplex PCR. The data contain some 150,000 clones, 80% to 85% of them singletons. With 5 bases removed from V and 5 bases from J, the gap between germline ends came to 15 bases. Germline CDR1 reads SEHNR; CDR2 reads FQNEAQ (reference sequence). This CDR3 contains 14 residues. This clone was seen only a few times. The sample comprised PBMCs. The rearrangement uses TRBV7-9 and TRBJ1-1; possibly TRBD1 for D (5 bases). This clonotype was obtained from a boy younger than 10 in good health and CMV-seronegative. The CDR3 bases are TGTGCCAGCAGCCGAACCCGGGGGGGGACTGAAGCTTTCTTT. The encoded protein is CASSRTRGGTEAFF.